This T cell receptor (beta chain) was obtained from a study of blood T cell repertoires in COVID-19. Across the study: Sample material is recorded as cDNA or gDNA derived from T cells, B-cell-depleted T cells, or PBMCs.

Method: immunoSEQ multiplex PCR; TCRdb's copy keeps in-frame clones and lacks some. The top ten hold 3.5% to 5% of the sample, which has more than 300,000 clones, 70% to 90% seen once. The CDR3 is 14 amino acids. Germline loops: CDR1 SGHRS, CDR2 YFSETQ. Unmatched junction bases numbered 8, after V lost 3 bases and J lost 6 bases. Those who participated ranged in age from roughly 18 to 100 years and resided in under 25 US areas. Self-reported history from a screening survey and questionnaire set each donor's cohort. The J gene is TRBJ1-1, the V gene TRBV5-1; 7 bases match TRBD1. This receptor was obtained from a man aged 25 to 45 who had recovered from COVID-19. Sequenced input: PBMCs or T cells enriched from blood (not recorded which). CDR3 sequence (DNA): TGCGCCAGCAGCTCGGGACAGACTCCCGCTGAAGCTTTCTTT. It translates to CASSSGQTPAEAFF. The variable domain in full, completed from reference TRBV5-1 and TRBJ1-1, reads KAGVTQTPRYLIKTRGQQVTLSCSPISGHRSVSWYQQTPGQGLQFLFEYFSETQRNKGNFPGRFSGRQFSNSRSEMNVSTLELGDSALYLCASSSGQTPAEAFFGQGTRLTVV.